This T cell receptor beta chain stems from a study of T cells in Graves' hyperthyroidism and ophthalmopathy. Overall study results and limits: The majority of expanded thyroid clonotypes above 0.001 also appeared in blood.

Amplification targeted TCR beta CDR3 regions from RNA transcripts. The TCR CDR3 was amplified in a first-round RT-PCR using the HTBI primer set. TCRdb analysed the multiplex PCR reads with MiXCR anew, one entry per CDR3 protein. The sample includes 350,000 to 450,000 distinct CDR3 sequences, approximately 17% of them seen just once. In germline, CDR1 is MDHEN, CDR2 SYDVKM. The V and J ends lost 3 bases and 0 bases, in that order; junction bases with no gene match: 19. The CDR3 sequence is 21 residues long. Subjects aged 18 to 65 presented with newly diagnosed hyperthyroidism of less than 2 months' duration. Investigators excluded patients with uncontrolled infection, other autoimmune disease, pregnancy or lactation. Ten or more counts support this clonotype. Antigen specificity is unknown.

This TCR was recovered from a woman younger than 45 with Graves' hyperthyroidism that later progressed to Graves' ophthalmopathy. Sequencing was done on a sample of blood. The rearrangement uses TRBV28 and TRBJ2-3, with 9 bases identical to TRBD2. The CDR3 protein is CASSFNLPLSGGTLSTDTQYF. The DNA for the CDR3 is TGTGCCAGCAGTTTTAATCTCCCCCTTAGCGGGGGAACCTTAAGCACAGATACGCAGTATTTT.